These T cell receptor beta chains were read from a single sample in a study of a mutant IDH1 vaccine in newly diagnosed glioma. The data were produced by immunoSEQ multiplex PCR, yet TCRdb's version contains in-frame clones alone and is incomplete. The sample lists 35,000 to 40,000 clones, about four fifths occurring once. No antigen has been assigned to these receptors. Here the sequenced sample was PBMCs, taken from a glioma patient whose treatment included an IDH1 peptide vaccine. The source is a man in his forties with glioma. CDR3s include the opening cysteine and the closing phenylalanine or tryptophan. Each record gives: CDR3 DNA, CDR3 protein, clone size, J gene, D gene, V gene. A D gene is named only where the DNA matches it firmly. Expanded clones get a size class; other rows say once, few or many, or leave the size out.

TGCAGTGCTAGCAAGGACCTGCAGTTCTTC	CSASKDLQFF	NA	TRBJ2-1	NA	TRBV20-1
TGTGCCAGCAGTTACGACAGAGACAATAATTCACCCCTCCACTTT	CASSYDRDNNSPLHF	NA	TRBJ1-6	NA	TRBV6-6
TGTGCCAGCATGCACCTTTTGGCAAAACTGTTTTTT	CASMHLLAKLFF	few	TRBJ1-4	NA	TRBV6-5
TGTGCCAGCAGCCAAGTTCCGGGAGCTAACTATGGCTACACCTTC	CASSQVPGANYGYTF	NA	TRBJ1-2	NA	TRBV14
TGTGCCAGCAGCCAAGGAGGCGTGTTGGCTAATGAAAAACTGTTTTTT	CASSQGGVLANEKLFF	NA	TRBJ1-4	NA	TRBV4-2
TGTGCCATCAGACAATCACCTGGAAACACCATATATTTT	CAIRQSPGNTIYF	NA	TRBJ1-3	NA	TRBV10-3
TGCGCCAGCAGCTTGGAAGCGAACACTGAAGCTTTCTTT	CASSLEANTEAFF	few	TRBJ1-1	NA	TRBV5-1
TGTGCCATCAGTGACCCTAAAGGGACCTATGGCTACACCTTC	CAISDPKGTYGYTF	NA	TRBJ1-2	NA	TRBV10-3
TGTGCCAGCAGCTCCGGGACGGGCTTCGAGAATGAGCAGTTCTTC	CASSSGTGFENEQFF	NA	TRBJ2-1	NA	TRBV7-6
TGTGCCAGCAGCCCAGGAGTTTCGGGGGACTATGGCTACACCTTC	CASSPGVSGDYGYTF	NA	TRBJ1-2	NA	TRBV5-6
TGTGCCACCAGCAGCTTACCGAGGGGGACCTACGAGCAGTACTTC	CATSSLPRGTYEQYF	NA	TRBJ2-7	NA	TRBV15
TGTGCCAGCTCACCGAGGAGGGGCTACGAGCAGTACTTC	CASSPRRGYEQYF	NA	TRBJ2-7	NA	TRBV18
TGTGCCAGCAGCTTCCCCTCAGGGGGTAATCAGCCCCAGCATTTT	CASSFPSGGNQPQHF	few	TRBJ1-5	TRBD1	TRBV28
TGTGCCTGGAGCGGTGGACAGAATACTGAAGCTTTCTTT	CAWSGGQNTEAFF	NA	TRBJ1-1	NA	TRBV30
TGTGCCAGCAAACAGGACAGGGGGATCCACGAGCAGTACTTC	CASKQDRGIHEQYF	NA	TRBJ2-7	TRBD1	TRBV7-9
TGTGCCAGCAGTGAAGGTGGCGAGAGGCAAGAGACCCAGTACTTC	CASSEGGERQETQYF	NA	TRBJ2-5	NA	TRBV6-1
TGTGCCAGACAAGCAGACTACGAGCAGTACTTC	CARQADYEQYF	NA	TRBJ2-7	NA	TRBV6-4
TGTGCCAGCAGCGACAGGACTAACTATGGCTACACCTTC	CASSDRTNYGYTF	NA	TRBJ1-2	NA	TRBV11-2
TGTGCCAGCAGCCCCGACAGGGTCTACGAGCAGTACTTC	CASSPDRVYEQYF	NA	TRBJ2-7	TRBD1	TRBV7-9
TGTGCCAGCAGCCCCCCGACGGCAAATGAAAAACTGTTTTTT	CASSPPTANEKLFF	NA	TRBJ1-4	NA	TRBV7-9
TGTGCCAGCAGCTTATTTGCGGCGGTGGCAGATACGCAGTATTTT	CASSLFAAVADTQYF	NA	TRBJ2-3	NA	TRBV7-2
TGTGCCAGCAGCTCCCGACAGGTTTCCTACGAGCAGTACTTC	CASSSRQVSYEQYF	few	TRBJ2-7	NA	TRBV5-5
TGCGCCAGCAGCCAGCTCTGGAGCTCCTACGAGCAGTACTTC	CASSQLWSSYEQYF	NA	TRBJ2-7	NA	TRBV4-1
TGTGCCAGCAGCGGTTGGCAGGGCCACAATGAGCAGTTCTTC	CASSGWQGHNEQFF	once	TRBJ2-1	NA	TRBV14
TGTGCCAGCTCACCTTCCCGACAGGGGGCAGAAACAGATACGCAGTATTTT	CASSPSRQGAETDTQYF	NA	TRBJ2-3	TRBD1	TRBV18
TGTGCCAGCAGTTTTTACAGGGGCGGTGTGAGCACAGATACGCAGTATTTT	CASSFYRGGVSTDTQYF	NA	TRBJ2-3	TRBD1	TRBV28
TGTGCCAGCAGCCGCGGAGGGAACACCGGGGAGCTGTTTTTT	CASSRGGNTGELFF	NA	TRBJ2-2	NA	TRBV7-3
TGCGCCAGCAGCCTAACAGGGGGAAACACTGAAGCTTTCTTT	CASSLTGGNTEAFF	NA	TRBJ1-1	TRBD1	TRBV5-1
TGTGCCAGCAGTTACTTGGGTAGGTTCGACACTGAAGCTTTCTTT	CASSYLGRFDTEAFF	once	TRBJ1-1	NA	TRBV6-6
TGTGCCAGCAGCTCCCTGGGCCGGCTGGGCACAGATACGCAGTATTTT	CASSSLGRLGTDTQYF	NA	TRBJ2-3	NA	TRBV7-2
TGTGCCAGCAGCGCCGATCAGGGGAATCAGCCCCAGCATTTT	CASSADQGNQPQHF	NA	TRBJ1-5	NA	TRBV7-6
TGTGCCAGCAGCTTAGCGGGGGGGCGGTCAGATACGCAGTATTTT	CASSLAGGRSDTQYF	NA	TRBJ2-3	NA	TRBV7-2
TGTGCCAGCAGCGCCCCGGGACTAGCGGGAGGGGAAGAGACCCAGTACTTC	CASSAPGLAGGEETQYF	NA	TRBJ2-5	TRBD2	TRBV7-6
TGTGCCAGCAGTGAATTTTCCCAGGCCGTAACTAATGAAAAACTGTTTTTT	CASSEFSQAVTNEKLFF	NA	TRBJ1-4	NA	TRBV2
TGTGCCAGCGGGAGGCTGGAGGGGCAGTTCTTC	CASGRLEGQFF	NA	TRBJ2-1	NA	TRBV25-1
TGTGCCAGCAGTGAAGGGACGAGGGCGGTTGGCTATGACTACACCTTC	CASSEGTRAVGYDYTF	NA	TRBJ1-2	NA	TRBV2
TGTGCCAGCAGCGTAGGCTCGGACTTCCAACTAGGTGAGCAGTTCTTC	CASSVGSDFQLGEQFF	NA	TRBJ2-1	NA	TRBV9
TGTGCCACCAGCAGAGGGGGCTTAACGGGAAAGACGGCTTTCTTT	CATSRGGLTGKTAFF	once	TRBJ1-1	NA	TRBV15
TGTGCCAGCAGCTCGGTCGCGAGGACACCGGATGGAAAACTGTTTTTT	CASSSVARTPDGKLFF	NA	TRBJ1-4	NA	TRBV7-6
TGTGCCAGCAGTAACCAGGGGAACACTGAAGCTTTCTTT	CASSNQGNTEAFF	NA	TRBJ1-1	NA	TRBV6-5
TGTGCCAGCAGCGTTAGTATAGGTACGGCCCTGGGGGAGCAGTACTTC	CASSVSIGTALGEQYF	NA	TRBJ2-7	NA	TRBV9
TGCAGTGCTAGAAACAGCTACGAGCAGTACTTC	CSARNSYEQYF	NA	TRBJ2-7	NA	TRBV20-1